This TCR beta chain was retrieved from a study of vaccination effects on CD4 cells after COVID-19 (dated by TCRdb to 2021 to 2024). For context, the study as a whole: Each participant got two doses of an mRNA SARS-CoV-2 vaccine, either BNT162b2 or mRNA-1273. Pre-vaccine samples were drawn from a couple of convalescent patients 16 days and one week before the first dose, at 142 and 148 days after COVID-19 diagnosis. SARS-CoV-2 spike-specific CD4+ TCR repertoires were compared before and after mRNA vaccination in COVID-19 convalescent patients and in infection-naive vaccine recipients. Altogether, some ten COVID-19 convalescent patients and a few SARS-CoV-2-naive healthy vaccine recipients made up the full study. In the study, cultures from other donors were sequenced using the Oncomine TCR Beta short-read assay on an Illumina iSeq 100.

General study outcomes and caveats: In convalescent patients, the post-vaccine spike-reactive repertoire was composed mainly of new vaccine-induced clones that were largely distinct from infection-induced clones. The study was limited by a small number of convalescent patients, and early post-infection timepoints were lacking. Clones induced by infection and clones induced by vaccination both contracted markedly at late timepoints after vaccination, which fits with T cell responses waning over time.

In the germline V gene (reference sequence), CDR1 corresponds to SGHNT and CDR2 to YYREEE. Trimmed from V: 6 bases; trimmed from J: 5 bases; junction bases lacking a gene match: 14. Measured from the cysteine to the phenylalanine, the CDR3 is 16 residues long. The entry retains the CDR3 DNA only, 48 bases that are in frame from base 1. In the ViraFEST assay, PBMC were stimulated with viral peptide pools, and antigen-specific CD4+ T cell clonotypes were then identified by expansion using TCR sequencing. After roughly 11 days of culture, CD4+ T cells were isolated with the EasySep CD4+ T cell isolation kit. PCR-confirmed SARS-CoV-2 infection had occurred in convalescent patients between March and December 2020, before the Alpha, Beta and Delta variants emerged in the United States. Two million PBMC per well were cultured with approximately 10 ug/ml peptides in IMDM containing around 4.6% human AB serum, approximately 10 IU/ml IL-2 and gentamicin. Half of the culture medium was replaced with fresh IL-2-containing medium on days 3 and 7. Each peptide stimulation condition was cultured in triplicate wells unless otherwise noted. Using Ficoll-Paque Plus gradient centrifugation, PBMC were separated from whole blood and then either used fresh or cryopreserved at -140C. The overlapping peptide pools covered the spike proteins of SARS-CoV-2 and of the common cold coronaviruses HCoV-NL63, HCoV-OC43 and HCoV-229E. Genomic DNA was extracted from cultured CD4+ T cells with the QIAamp micro DNA kit.

Points on this clone: The antigen it binds to is not known. No base-level quality is on record; no much larger clone is a single base apart.

The method behind the library was the immunoSEQ multiplex PCR assay. DNA from the CD4+ T cells that had been cultured and isolated underwent TCR beta CDR3 sequencing. In the authors' own workflow: Non-productive TCR sequences were removed and reads were trimmed to the CDR3 region, keeping CDR3s of at least 7 amino acids. Antigen-specific clonotypes were identified with the MANAFEST web app by comparing expansion in peptide wells against reference cultures. To be called positive, a clone needed expansion at FDR<0.05 compared with the reference and with all other wells, an odds ratio greater than 5, and a frequency greater than 0.1% in two replicate wells. Cross-reactive clonotypes were defined as significantly expanded in SARS-CoV-2 spike wells and in at least one common cold coronavirus spike condition. CDR3 similarity was assessed by Levenshtein distance using the stringdist R package, and unrooted trees were constructed with ape in R 3.6.1. In TCRdb, the immuneACCESS table is reduced to in-frame sequences with V and J assigned. These tables do not hold every clone; where another copy was compared, an unresolved V gene accounts for under half, and the others remain unexplained. V and J calls and clone size follow that table, whereas D and trimming were derived from the DNA. This sample holds about 20,000 clones; about 74% were observed only once. Around a sixth of the sample goes to the ten largest clones.

This receptor was obtained from a human donor who had a prior SARS-CoV-2 infection. The starting material was CD4+ T cells from PBMCs cultured with SARS-CoV-2 spike peptides, obtained before COVID-19 vaccination. The cell subset or site label corresponds to: SARS-CoV-2 spike overlapping peptide pool stimulation. The chain is encoded by TRBV5-4 joined to TRBJ1-1; 9 bases in the junction line up with TRBD1. The CDR3 region reads CASTSHTGGAETEAFF. In nucleotides, the sequence is TGTGCCAGCACCTCCCATACAGGGGGCGCGGAGACTGAAGCTTTCTTT.